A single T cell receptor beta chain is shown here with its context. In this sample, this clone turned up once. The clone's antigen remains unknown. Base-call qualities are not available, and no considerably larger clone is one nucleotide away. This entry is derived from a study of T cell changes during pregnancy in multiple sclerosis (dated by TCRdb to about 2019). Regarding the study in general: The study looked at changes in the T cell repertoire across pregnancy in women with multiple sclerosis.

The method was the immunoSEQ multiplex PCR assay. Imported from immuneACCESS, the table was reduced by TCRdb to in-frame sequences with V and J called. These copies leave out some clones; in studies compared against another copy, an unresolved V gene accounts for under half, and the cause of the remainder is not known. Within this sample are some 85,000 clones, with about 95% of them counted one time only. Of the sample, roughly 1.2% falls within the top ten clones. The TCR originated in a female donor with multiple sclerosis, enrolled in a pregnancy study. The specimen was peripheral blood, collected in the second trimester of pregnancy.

Here is the DNA: TGTGCCATCGGACAGTACAATCAGCCCCAGCATTTT. It specifies CAIGQYNQPQHF. Recombination connected TRBV10-3 to TRBJ1-5, and perhaps TRBD1 as D gene, on 6 matching bases. CDR1 ENHRY and CDR2 SYGVKD were looked up in the germline V gene. Deletion took 8 bases off V and 3 bases off J, with a span of 8 bases between the germline ends. Inclusive of the bounding cysteine and phenylalanine, the CDR3 is 12 residues long. This entry keeps only the CDR3 DNA: 36 bases, framed from base 1.